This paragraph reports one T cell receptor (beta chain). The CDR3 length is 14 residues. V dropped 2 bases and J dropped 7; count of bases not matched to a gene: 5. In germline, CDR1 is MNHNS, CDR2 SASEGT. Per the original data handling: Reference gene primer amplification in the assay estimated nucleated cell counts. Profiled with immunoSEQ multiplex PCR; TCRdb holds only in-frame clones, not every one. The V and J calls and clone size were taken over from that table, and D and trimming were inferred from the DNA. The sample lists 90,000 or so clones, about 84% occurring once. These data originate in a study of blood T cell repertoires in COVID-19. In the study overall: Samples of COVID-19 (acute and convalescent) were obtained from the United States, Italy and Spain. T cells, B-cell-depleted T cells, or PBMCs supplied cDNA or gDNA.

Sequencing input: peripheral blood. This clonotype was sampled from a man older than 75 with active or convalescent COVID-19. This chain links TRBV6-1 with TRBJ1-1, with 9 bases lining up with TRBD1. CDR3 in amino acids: CASSEIGDRDEAFF. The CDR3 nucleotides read TGTGCCAGCAGTGAAATTGGGGACAGGGATGAAGCTTTCTTT.